This TCR beta chain was recorded in a study of molecular identifiers for immune sequencing clone quantification (dated by TCRdb to 2017 to 2018). With regard to the full study: In a replicate experiment, RNA from roughly 20,000 or 100,000 naive CD8 T cells was split into five aliquots, four of which were sequenced. CD8 T cells were used in a methods study to benchmark molecular-identifier clustering-based TCR repertoire sequencing (MIDCIRS) and TCR RNA copy counting.

A remark on this clonotype: There is no known antigen for this receptor. Base qualities were left out, and no much larger clone turns up one base away.

V loses 5 bases, J loses 1 base, and the germline ends lie 15 bases apart. The CDR3 numbers 15 residues from cysteine through phenylalanine. Kept here is only the CDR3 DNA, which spans 45 bases and is read in frame from base 1. In the germline V gene (reference sequence), CDR1 corresponds to SSHAT and CDR2 to FNYEAQ. The library was built by means of PCR. Sequencing took place on an Illumina HiSeq 4000. Preparation of bulk TCR libraries followed a previously described approach, with the TCR primers listed in Table S5. Purification of total RNA was performed with the Qiagen AllPrep DNA/RNA kit. Before analysis, reads from multiple sequencing runs of the same library were pooled. Per the authors' processing: Reads were retained only if an exact TCR constant sequence was present, and the retained reads were trimmed to 150 nt and grouped according to their 12-nt molecular barcodes. Reads within each barcode group were sub-clustered using a 15% Levenshtein threshold, and quality-weighted consensus sequences were constructed for each RNA molecule. Non-functional sequences were removed, as were lower-count sequences one edit away from another. Based on a fit of two negative binomial distributions, barcode sub-clusters having less than 20% of the maximum read count were discarded. TCRdb trimmed public reads at Q25 via fastp, called clones via MiXCR and kept in-frame beta chains. All rows with the same CDR3 protein become a single entry with the most common DNA and genes. The V and J calls follow TCRdb's processing rather than the paper's. Here the sample has about half a million distinct CDR3 sequences; over 20% occur a single time. The ten largest clones capture roughly 0.81% of the sample.

What the work shows at the level of the full study, not this receptor alone: Identical TCR molecules sharing a barcode could cause highly expanded clone sizes to be underestimated. Spiked-in Jurkat TCR RNA equivalent to a single cell was reported to be detectable even among 850,000 to 1,000,000 naive CD8 T cells. Spiked-in Jurkat TCR RNA (roughly 10 copies' worth), which is not part of the donor repertoire, was contained in the naive libraries. When barcode sub-clustering was left out, chimeric consensus sequences inflated TCR diversity, with chimeras reaching as high as 47%. Modeling indicated approximately 3.1 TCR RNA copies recovered per cell, compared with around 10 by digital PCR, which implies a capture efficiency of approximately 30%. In CMV-specific effector cells, clones with more than 20 RNA copies contained over 99% of molecules, whereas in naive cells such clones contained under 1% of molecules.

Libraries of naive CD8 T cells were generated from around 20,000 to 1,000,000 sorted cells, with 10%, 30% or 50% of the purified RNA used. On a BD FACSAria II, naive CD8 T cells were FACS-sorted as CD8+CD4-CCR7+CD45RA+ and collected into RLT Plus buffer. To test detection sensitivity, Jurkat RNA equal to fewer than 13 TCR copies was added to samples of about 19,000-1,100,000 naive CD8 T cells. CD8 T cells were enriched using RosetteSep CD8+ T Cell Enrichment Cocktail and Ficoll-Paque, and the enriched cells then underwent ACK red cell lysis. The rearrangement combines TRBV7-7 with TRBJ2-7, with no reliable assignment of the D segment. The clonotype comes from a human donor in good health. Some libraries in this study had Jurkat cell RNA spiked in. The sample taken for sequencing was naive CD8+ T cells from blood, with Jurkat cell RNA spiked in. The sample's cell subset or site label, decoded: FACS-sorted CD8+CD4-CCR7+CD45RA+ naive T cells. DNA sequence: TGTGCCAGCAGCCCGACCCTAAGGTGGTCCTACGAGCAGTACTTC. Translated, this gives CASSPTLRWSYEQYF.